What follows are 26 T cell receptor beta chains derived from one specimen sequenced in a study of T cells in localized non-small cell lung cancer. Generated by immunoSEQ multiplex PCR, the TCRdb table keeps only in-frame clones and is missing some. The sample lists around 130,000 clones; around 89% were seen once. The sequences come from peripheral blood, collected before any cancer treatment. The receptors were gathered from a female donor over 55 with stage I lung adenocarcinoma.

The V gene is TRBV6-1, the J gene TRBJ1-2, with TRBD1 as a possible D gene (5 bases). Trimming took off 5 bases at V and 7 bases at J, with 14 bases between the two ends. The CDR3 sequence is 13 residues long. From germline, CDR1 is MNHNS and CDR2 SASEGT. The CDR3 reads CASSPTVGGGYTF. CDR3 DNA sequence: TGTGCCAGCAGTCCGACAGTTGGTGGTGGCTACACCTTC.

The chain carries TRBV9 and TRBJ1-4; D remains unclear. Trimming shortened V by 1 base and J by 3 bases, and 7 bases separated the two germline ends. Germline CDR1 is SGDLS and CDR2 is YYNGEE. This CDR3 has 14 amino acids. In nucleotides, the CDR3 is TGTGCCAGCAGCGTACCAGGCCCTAATGAAAAACTGTTTTTT. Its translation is CASSVPGPNEKLFF.

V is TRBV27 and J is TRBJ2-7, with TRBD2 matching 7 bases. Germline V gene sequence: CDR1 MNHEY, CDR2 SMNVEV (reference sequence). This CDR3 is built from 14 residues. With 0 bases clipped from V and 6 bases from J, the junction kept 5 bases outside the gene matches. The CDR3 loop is CASSLSAGVGEQYF. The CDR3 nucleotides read TGTGCCAGCAGTTTATCGGCGGGAGTGGGCGAGCAGTACTTC.

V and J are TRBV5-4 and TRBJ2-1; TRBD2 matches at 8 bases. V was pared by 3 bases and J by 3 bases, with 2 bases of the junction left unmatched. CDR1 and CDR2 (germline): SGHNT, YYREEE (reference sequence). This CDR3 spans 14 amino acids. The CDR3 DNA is TGTGCCAGCAGCTCGGGAGGGCTCTACAATGAGCAGTTCTTC. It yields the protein CASSSGGLYNEQFF.

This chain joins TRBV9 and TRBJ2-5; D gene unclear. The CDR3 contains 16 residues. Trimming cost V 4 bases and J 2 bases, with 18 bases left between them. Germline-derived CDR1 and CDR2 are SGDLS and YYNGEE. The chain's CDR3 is CASSPRRPLSQETQYF. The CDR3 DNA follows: TGTGCCAGCAGCCCCCGGAGACCCCTATCTCAAGAGACCCAGTACTTC.

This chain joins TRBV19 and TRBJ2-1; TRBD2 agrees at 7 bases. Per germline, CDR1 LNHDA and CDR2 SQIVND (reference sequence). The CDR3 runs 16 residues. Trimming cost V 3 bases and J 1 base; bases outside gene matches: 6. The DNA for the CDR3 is TGTGCCAGTAGTATTAGTGTAGCGGGTTCCTACAATGAGCAGTTCTTC. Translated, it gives CASSISVAGSYNEQFF.

CDR3 protein: CAWSERPTNYGYTF. DNA of the CDR3: TGTGCCTGGAGTGAGAGACCGACTAACTATGGCTACACCTTC. The V and J genes are TRBV30 and TRBJ1-2; no clear D. Germline CDR1 and CDR2: GTSNPN and SVGIG (reference sequence). The CDR3 length is 14 residues. V was shortened by 1 base and J by 0 bases, with 9 bases between the two germline ends.

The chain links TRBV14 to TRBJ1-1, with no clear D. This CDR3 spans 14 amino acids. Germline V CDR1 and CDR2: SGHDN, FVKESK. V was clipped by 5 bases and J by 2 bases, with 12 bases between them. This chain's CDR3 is CASSKAARNTEAFF. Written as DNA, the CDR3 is TGTGCCAGCAGCAAAGCAGCGAGAAACACTGAAGCTTTCTTT.

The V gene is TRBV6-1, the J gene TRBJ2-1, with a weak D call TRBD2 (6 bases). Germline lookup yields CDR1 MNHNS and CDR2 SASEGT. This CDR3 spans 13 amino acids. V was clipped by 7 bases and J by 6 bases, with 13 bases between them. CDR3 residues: CASKEAGINEQFF. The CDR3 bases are TGTGCCAGCAAGGAGGCGGGAATCAATGAGCAGTTCTTC.

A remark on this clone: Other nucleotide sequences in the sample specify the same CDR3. CDR3 DNA: TGTGCCACGAGGTCTGGAAACACCATATATTTT. Translating it yields CATRSGNTIYF. This chain joins TRBV28 and TRBJ1-3, with D hard to call. Germline V gene sequence: CDR1 MDHEN, CDR2 SYDVKM. The CDR3 sequence is 11 residues long. Trimming removed 10 bases from V and 1 base from J, with 5 bases in between.

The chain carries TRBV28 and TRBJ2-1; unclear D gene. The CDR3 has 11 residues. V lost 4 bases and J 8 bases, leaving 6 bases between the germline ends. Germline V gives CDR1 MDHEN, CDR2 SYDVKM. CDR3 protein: CASSSNYEQFF. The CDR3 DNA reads TGTGCCAGCAGTTCGAATTATGAGCAGTTCTTC.

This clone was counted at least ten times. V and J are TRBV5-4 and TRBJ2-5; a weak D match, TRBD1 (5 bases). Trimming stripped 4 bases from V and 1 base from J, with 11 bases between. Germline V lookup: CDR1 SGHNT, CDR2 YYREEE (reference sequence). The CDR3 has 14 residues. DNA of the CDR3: TGTGCCAGCAGCCCTGGGGCAGCCCAAGAGACCCAGTACTTC. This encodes CASSPGAAQETQYF.

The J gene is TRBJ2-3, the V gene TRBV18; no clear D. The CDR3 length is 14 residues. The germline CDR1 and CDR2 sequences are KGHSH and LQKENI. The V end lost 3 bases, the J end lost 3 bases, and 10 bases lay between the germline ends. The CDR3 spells CASSPLLGTDTQYF. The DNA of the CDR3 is TGTGCCAGCTCACCTCTCCTAGGGACAGATACGCAGTATTTT.

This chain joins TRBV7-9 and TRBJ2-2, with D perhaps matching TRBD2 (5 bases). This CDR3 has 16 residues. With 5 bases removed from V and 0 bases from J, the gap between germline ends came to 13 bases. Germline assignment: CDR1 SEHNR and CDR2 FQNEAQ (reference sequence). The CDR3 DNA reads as TGTGCCAGCAGCGATGGACGGACTGCGAACACCGGGGAGCTGTTTTTT. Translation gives CASSDGRTANTGELFF.

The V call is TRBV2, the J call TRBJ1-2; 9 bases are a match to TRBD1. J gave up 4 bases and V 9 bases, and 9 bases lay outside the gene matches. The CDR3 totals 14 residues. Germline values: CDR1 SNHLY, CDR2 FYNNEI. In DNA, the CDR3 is TGTGCCAGTCAATACAGGGGGCAAGGCTATGGCTACACCTTC. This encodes CASQYRGQGYGYTF.

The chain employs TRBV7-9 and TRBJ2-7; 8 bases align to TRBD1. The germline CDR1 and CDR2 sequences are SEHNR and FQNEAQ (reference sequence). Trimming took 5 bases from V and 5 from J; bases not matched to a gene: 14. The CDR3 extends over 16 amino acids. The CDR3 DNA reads TGTGCCAGCAGCATCACATTACAGGGGGTTGGCGACGAGCAGTACTTC. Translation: CASSITLQGVGDEQYF.

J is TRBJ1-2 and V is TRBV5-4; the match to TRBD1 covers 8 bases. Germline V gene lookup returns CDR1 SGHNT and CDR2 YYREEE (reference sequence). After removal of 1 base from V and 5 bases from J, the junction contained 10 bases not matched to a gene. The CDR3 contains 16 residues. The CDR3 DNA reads TGTGCCAGCAGCTTGTCGGGGACAGGAACGCTTTATGGCTACACCTTC. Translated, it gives CASSLSGTGTLYGYTF.

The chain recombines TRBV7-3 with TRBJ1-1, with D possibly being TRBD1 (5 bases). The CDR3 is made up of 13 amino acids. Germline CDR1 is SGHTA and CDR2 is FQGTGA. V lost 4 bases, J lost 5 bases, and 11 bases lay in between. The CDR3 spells CASSSGWGTEAFF. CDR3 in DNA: TGTGCCAGCAGCTCAGGGTGGGGAACTGAAGCTTTCTTT.

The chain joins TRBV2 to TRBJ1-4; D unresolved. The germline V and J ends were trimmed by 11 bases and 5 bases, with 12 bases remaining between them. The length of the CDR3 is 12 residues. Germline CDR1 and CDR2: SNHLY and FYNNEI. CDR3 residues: CAGSVGNEKLFF. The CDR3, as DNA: TGTGCCGGAAGCGTGGGGAATGAAAAACTGTTTTTT.

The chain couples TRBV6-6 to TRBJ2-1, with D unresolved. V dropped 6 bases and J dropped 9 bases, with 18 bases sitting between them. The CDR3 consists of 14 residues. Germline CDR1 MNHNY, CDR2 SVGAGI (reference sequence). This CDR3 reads CASRPTPSISEQFF. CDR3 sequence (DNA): TGTGCCAGCAGACCCACCCCCAGTATTAGTGAGCAGTTCTTC.

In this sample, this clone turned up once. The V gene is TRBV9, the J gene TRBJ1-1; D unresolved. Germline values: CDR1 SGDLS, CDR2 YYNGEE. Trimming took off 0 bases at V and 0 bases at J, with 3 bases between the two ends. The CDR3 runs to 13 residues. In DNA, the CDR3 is TGTGCCAGCAGCGTAGATATGAACACTGAAGCTTTCTTT. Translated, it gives CASSVDMNTEAFF.

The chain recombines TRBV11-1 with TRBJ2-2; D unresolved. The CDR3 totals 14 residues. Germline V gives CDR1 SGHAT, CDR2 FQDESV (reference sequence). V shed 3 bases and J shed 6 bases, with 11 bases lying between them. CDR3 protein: CASSFVFGPGELFF. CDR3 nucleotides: TGTGCCAGCAGCTTTGTTTTTGGTCCCGGGGAGCTGTTTTTT.

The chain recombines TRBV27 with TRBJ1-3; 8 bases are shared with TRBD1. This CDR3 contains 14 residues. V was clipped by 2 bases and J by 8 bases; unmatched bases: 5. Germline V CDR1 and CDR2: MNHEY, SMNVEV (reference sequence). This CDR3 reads CASSLRGTGYTIYF. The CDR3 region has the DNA TGTGCCAGCAGTTTACGCGGGACAGGCTACACCATATATTTT.

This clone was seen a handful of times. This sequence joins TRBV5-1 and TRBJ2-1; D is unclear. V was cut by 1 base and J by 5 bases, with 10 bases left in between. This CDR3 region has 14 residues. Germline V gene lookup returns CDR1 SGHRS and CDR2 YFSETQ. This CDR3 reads CASSLRTRNNEQFF. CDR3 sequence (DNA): TGCGCCAGCAGCTTGCGGACCCGAAACAATGAGCAGTTCTTC.

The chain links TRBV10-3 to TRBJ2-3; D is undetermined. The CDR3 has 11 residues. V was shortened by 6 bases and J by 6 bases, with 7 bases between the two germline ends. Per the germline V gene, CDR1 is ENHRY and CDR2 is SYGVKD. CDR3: CAISQIDTQYF. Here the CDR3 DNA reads TGTGCCATCAGCCAGATTGATACGCAGTATTTT.

The CDR3 DNA reads as TGTGCCAGCAGCTTGAGCGGGGGACGCACAGATACGCAGTATTTT. This sequence encodes CASSLSGGRTDTQYF. This chain connects TRBV7-7 to TRBJ2-3; 8 bases are a match to TRBD2. The trim removed 3 bases at V and 1 base at J, leaving 3 bases unmatched. The CDR3 covers 15 residues. Germline assignment: CDR1 SSHAT and CDR2 FNYEAQ (reference sequence).